This T cell receptor beta chain emerged from a study of blood T cell repertoires in COVID-19. On the study more broadly: T cells, B-cell-depleted T cells, or PBMCs provided the cDNA or gDNA that served as material.

Produced via immunoSEQ multiplex PCR; TCRdb's table is partial and in-frame only. This sample has 15,000 to 20,000 clones; roughly 80% occur once, and the top ten carry about a quarter. The sequenced material came from peripheral blood. This receptor was taken from a woman in her seventies with active COVID-19.

DNA for the CDR3: TGTGCCAGCACCTTGACCTCTCGGGATGGCTACACCTTC. Protein: CASTLTSRDGYTF. V is TRBV11-2 and J is TRBJ1-2, with D hard to call. Trimming cost V 7 bases and J 6 bases, with 15 bases left between them. CDR3 length: 13 amino acids. CDR1 and CDR2 (germline): SGHAT, FQNNGV.